Presented here are 23 T cell receptor beta chains from one specimen sequenced in a study of blood T cell repertoires in COVID-19. Measured with immunoSEQ multiplex PCR; TCRdb has only the in-frame clones, and not every one. The data hold about 300,000 clones, with about 93% observed a single time. The specimen sequenced was peripheral blood. All receptors derive from a woman aged 25 to 39 with COVID-19, enrolled during active disease.

The chain links TRBV11-3 to TRBJ2-1; D possibly corresponds to TRBD2 (6 bases). Germline-derived CDR1 and CDR2 are SGHNT and YENEEA. The CDR3 is 16 residues long. Trimming pared 1 base from V and 1 base from J, leaving 11 bases between. The CDR3 coding sequence is TGTGCCAGCAGCTTAGTGGCGGGGACTTCCTACAATGAGCAGTTCTTC. Encoded protein: CASSLVAGTSYNEQFF. Full variable domain (outside the CDR3, taken from reference TRBV11-3 and TRBJ2-1): EAGVVQSPRYKIIEKKQPVAFWCNPISGHNTLYWYLQNLGQGPELLIRYENEEAVDDSQLPKDRFSAERLKGVDSTLKIQPAELGDSAVYLCASSLVAGTSYNEQFFGPGTRLTVL.

Details on this clone: Other nucleotide sequences from this sample produce the same CDR3. The gene calls are TRBV5-4 and TRBJ2-2; 7 bases map to TRBD1. With 4 bases clipped from V and 1 base from J, the junction kept 1 base outside the gene matches. Per germline, CDR1 SGHNT and CDR2 YYREEE (reference sequence). The CDR3 runs 14 residues. As DNA, the CDR3 is TGTGCCAGCAGCCGACAGGGGAACACCGGGGAGCTGTTTTTT. Residues: CASSRQGNTGELFF.

The chain couples TRBV5-4 to TRBJ1-2; D may be TRBD1 (6 bases). Germline assignment: CDR1 SGHNT and CDR2 YYREEE (reference sequence). This CDR3 is built from 13 residues. Trimming stripped 0 bases from V and 4 bases from J, with 7 bases between. The CDR3 nucleotides are TGTGCCAGCAGCTTGGGGACAGCCTATGGCTACACCTTC. It yields the protein CASSLGTAYGYTF. The full variable domain, rest sourced from reference TRBV5-4 and TRBJ1-2, is ETGVTQSPTHLIKTRGQQVTLRCSSQSGHNTVSWYQQALGQGPQFIFQYYREEENGRGNFPPRFSGLQFPNYSSELNVNALELDDSALYLCASSLGTAYGYTFGSGTRLTVV.

The chain joins TRBV28 to TRBJ1-5; 8 nucleotides align to TRBD1. From germline, CDR1 is MDHEN and CDR2 SYDVKM. The CDR3 has 13 residues. With 10 bases clipped from V and 4 bases from J, the junction kept 6 bases outside the gene matches. The CDR3 sequence: CATRTGINQPQHF. For the CDR3, the DNA is TGTGCCACCCGGACAGGGATAAATCAGCCCCAGCATTTT.

The V gene is TRBV21-1, the J gene TRBJ2-7; whether TRBD2, the table's D call, matches the DNA was not checked. TRBV21-1 is a pseudogene. This CDR3 spans 11 amino acids. CDR3 region: CASSRVYEQYF. The CDR3 region has the DNA TGTGCCAGCAGCCGGGTCTACGAGCAGTACTTC.

V gene TRBV2 combines with J gene TRBJ1-1; D is uncertain. Trimming shortened V by 6 bases and J by 2 bases, and 13 bases separated the two germline ends. The CDR3 covers 14 residues. CDR1 is SNHLY and CDR2 is FYNNEI in the germline V gene. The CDR3 here is CASSVGMGNTEAFF. The CDR3 DNA sequence: TGTGCCAGCAGCGTCGGGATGGGAAACACTGAAGCTTTCTTT.

J is TRBJ2-7 and V is TRBV28, with D hard to call. The CDR3 runs to 13 residues. V dropped 4 bases and J dropped 0 bases, with 7 bases sitting between them. Germline assignment: CDR1 MDHEN and CDR2 SYDVKM. The CDR3 loop reads CASSWATSYEQYF. CDR3 bases: TGTGCCAGCAGTTGGGCCACCTCCTACGAGCAGTACTTC.

As to this clone: The sample contains more than one DNA sequence encoding this CDR3. CDR3 nucleotides: TGTGCCAGCAGCTCCGGGGAAAAACTGTTTTTT. Its protein product is CASSSGEKLFF. The chain couples TRBV7-9 to TRBJ1-4, with unresolved D. Germline CDR1 is SEHNR and CDR2 is FQNEAQ (reference sequence). V was trimmed by 4 bases and J by 8 bases, leaving 5 bases between them. The CDR3 contains 11 residues.

This sequence joins TRBV30 and TRBJ1-5, with a tentative D call TRBD1 (5 bases). Looked up from germline, CDR1 is GTSNPN and CDR2 is SVGIG (reference sequence). Deletions cut 0 bases from V and 5 bases from J, with 8 bases between. CDR3 size: 13 residues. The CDR3 sequence: CAWSVGVYQPQHF. The CDR3, as DNA: TGTGCCTGGAGTGTAGGGGTTTATCAGCCCCAGCATTTT.

J is TRBJ2-5 and V is TRBV15; D may be TRBD2 (5 bases). Trimming stripped 2 bases from V and 5 bases from J, with 9 bases between. CDR1 and CDR2 from the germline V gene are LNHNV and YYDKDF (reference sequence). The CDR3 extends over 13 amino acids. The CDR3 nucleotides read TGTGCCACCAGCAGACCGGGAACGGAGACCCAGTACTTC. This codes for CATSRPGTETQYF.

V gene TRBV6-5 combines with J gene TRBJ2-5; TRBD1 matches 9 bases. This CDR3 spans 14 amino acids. After removal of 6 bases from V and 6 bases from J, the junction contained 8 bases not matched to a gene. Germline V gene sequence: CDR1 MNHEY, CDR2 SVGAGI. The CDR3 loop reads CASSSQQGAKTQYF. The DNA for the CDR3 is TGTGCCAGCAGCTCCCAACAGGGGGCGAAGACCCAGTACTTC.

This clone was recorded a few times. The chain recombines TRBV28 with TRBJ1-3; 8 bases are shared with TRBD1. The germline CDR1 and CDR2 sequences are MDHEN and SYDVKM. The length of the CDR3 is 16 residues. V lost 6 bases, J lost 4 bases, and 11 bases stayed unmatched. The CDR3 bases are TGTGCCAGCAGCCATGGACAGGGTAAAGTCGGAAACACCATATATTTT. Encoded protein: CASSHGQGKVGNTIYF.

The chain carries TRBV6-5 and TRBJ2-7; tentatively, D is TRBD1 (6 bases). The length of the CDR3 is 15 residues. V lost 7 bases and J 0 bases, leaving 16 bases between the germline ends. CDR1 is MNHEY and CDR2 is SVGAGI in the germline V gene. The CDR3 coding sequence is TGTGCCAGCACTTTTTCTACAGGGTCCTCCTACGAGCAGTACTTC. It yields the protein CASTFSTGSSYEQYF.

This chain connects TRBV6-6 to TRBJ2-2, with 7 positions matching TRBD1. The CDR3 is made up of 16 amino acids. Germline loops: CDR1 MNHNY, CDR2 SVGAGI (reference sequence). V trimming: 6 bases; J trimming: 0 bases; junction bases outside the gene matches: 7. CDR3 DNA sequence: TGTGCCAGCAGGTCGGCGACAGGGTCGAACACCGGGGAGCTGTTTTTT. This translates into CASRSATGSNTGELFF.

The J gene is TRBJ2-7, the V gene TRBV5-1, with 10 bases matching TRBD2. Trimming removed 3 bases from V and 7 bases from J; junction bases left unmatched: 10. The germline V gene encodes CDR1 SGHRS and CDR2 YFSETQ. The length of the CDR3 is 15 residues. The CDR3 loop reads CASSSQALAGEEQYF. Here the CDR3 DNA reads TGCGCCAGCAGCTCCCAGGCGCTAGCGGGAGAGGAGCAGTACTTC.

The CDR3 reads CASSKAGGQKKNYGYTF. The CDR3 region has the DNA TGTGCCAGCAGCAAAGCGGGGGGACAGAAAAAGAACTATGGCTACACCTTC. This chain links TRBV21-1 with TRBJ1-2; the tabulated D call, TRBD1, remains unverified against the DNA. TRBV21-1 is labeled a pseudogene. The CDR3 extends over 17 amino acids.

The V gene is TRBV9, the J gene TRBJ1-6; maybe TRBD1 (6 bases). The CDR3 runs 14 residues. The V and J ends lost 5 bases and 10 bases respectively, with 16 bases between them. From germline, CDR1 is SGDLS and CDR2 YYNGEE. CDR3 nucleotides: TGTGCCAGCAGGTCAGGGGAAGGCGAGTCACCCCTCCACTTT. As protein: CASRSGEGESPLHF.

The V call is TRBV7-9, the J call TRBJ2-7, with 11 bases fitting TRBD1. The CDR3 extends over 15 amino acids. Losses at the gene ends were 3 bases for V and 2 bases for J; bases not matched to a gene: 3. Germline V CDR1 and CDR2: SEHNR, FQNEAQ (reference sequence). The CDR3 loop reads CASSFGQGAAYEQYF. As DNA, the CDR3 is TGTGCCAGCAGCTTCGGACAGGGGGCGGCCTACGAGCAGTACTTC. The full variable domain, rest sourced from reference TRBV7-9 and TRBJ2-7, is DTGVSQNPRHKITKRGQNVTFRCDPISEHNRLYWYRQTLGQGPEFLTYFQNEAQLEKSRLLSDRFSAERPKGSFSTLEIQRTEQGDSAMYLCASSFGQGAAYEQYFGPGTRLTVT.

The chain carries TRBV24-1 and TRBJ2-1, with D possibly being TRBD1 (6 bases). Deletions cut 4 bases from V and 7 bases from J, with 10 bases between. CDR3 length: 13 amino acids. Germline lookup yields CDR1 KGHDR and CDR2 SFDVKD. For the CDR3, the DNA is TGTGCCACCAGTGACTCCGGACAGAATGAGCAGTTCTTC. Its protein is CATSDSGQNEQFF.

This clone was seen a single time. CDR3 sequence reads: CASNRDWNYGYTF. DNA for the CDR3: TGTGCCAGCAACCGGGACTGGAACTATGGCTACACCTTC. V and J are TRBV6-5 and TRBJ1-2; D possibly corresponds to TRBD1 (5 bases). CDR3 length: 13 residues. V lost 7 bases and J lost 2, with 11 bases in between. The V gene's germline CDR1 is MNHEY and CDR2 SVGAGI.

CDR3 DNA sequence: TGTGCCACCAGCAGACCGGACAGGGGCGACACCGGGGAGCTGTTTTTT. Protein sequence: CATSRPDRGDTGELFF. V and J are TRBV15 and TRBJ2-2; 9 bases line up with TRBD1. V lost 2 bases, J lost 3 bases, and 4 bases stayed unmatched. The CDR3 is made up of 16 amino acids. The germline gives CDR1 LNHNV, CDR2 YYDKDF (reference sequence). The whole variable domain, remainder taken from reference TRBV15 and TRBJ2-2, is DAMVIQNPRYQVTQFGKPVTLSCSQTLNHNVMYWYQQKSSQAPKLLFHYYDKDFNNEADTPDNFQSRRPNTSFCFLDIRSPGLGDTAMYLCATSRPDRGDTGELFFGEGSRLTVL.

This chain links TRBV24-1 with TRBJ2-7; 7 nucleotides line up with TRBD2. Per the germline V gene, CDR1 is KGHDR and CDR2 is SFDVKD. J gave up 5 bases and V 3 bases, and 9 bases lay outside the gene matches. The CDR3 is made up of 15 amino acids. The CDR3 spells CATSDPSGKGNEQYF. For the CDR3, the DNA is TGTGCCACCAGTGATCCGAGCGGGAAAGGGAACGAGCAGTACTTC.

The chain couples TRBV19 to TRBJ2-2; weak D call: TRBD2 (5 bases). This CDR3 spans 11 amino acids. With 3 bases removed from V and 15 bases from J, the gap between germline ends came to 11 bases. In germline, CDR1 is LNHDA, CDR2 SQIVND (reference sequence). This CDR3 reads CASSIGPGVFF. CDR3 nucleotides: TGTGCCAGTAGTATCGGCCCCGGGGTGTTTTTT.